Detailed here is one T cell receptor beta chain. Its specific antigen is unknown. Base qualities are not at hand, and no much larger clone is one base apart. CDR1 and CDR2 were assigned from the germline V gene (reference sequence) as LNHDA and SQIVND. Including the terminal cysteine and phenylalanine, the CDR3 comprises 13 residues. The only DNA kept is the CDR3, 39 bases in frame from the first base. V is shortened by 8 bases, J by 2 bases, and the region joining them spans 11 bases. Each collaborating institution followed its own protocols to collect whole blood in K2EDTA tubes. Collaborator samples were shipped for TCRbeta analysis as frozen whole blood, isolated PBMCs, or DNA extracted from either sample type. This specimen belongs to a study of blood T cell repertoires in COVID-19 (dated by TCRdb to 2019 to 2021). Some background on the complete study: Samples from collaborators originated in the United States, Italy and Spain and spanned both the acute and convalescent phases of COVID-19. The material from the prospective study consisted of cDNA or gDNA derived from T cells, B-cell-depleted T cells, or PBMCs. The dataset comprised deeply sampled blood TCRbeta repertoires from subjects exposed to, actively infected with, or recovered from COVID-19. The repertoires were released in a freely available public database meant as a resource for research on the immune response to SARS-CoV-2. The samples were drawn from two sources: the first 160 participants of the ongoing ImmuneRACE study, and fewer than 1,500 subjects contributed by 6 global collaborators. Nearly every sample came with metadata listing a de-identified subject ID, COVID-19 status, age in years and sex. HLA class I and class II types, where available, came from metadata supplied by the sample provider rather than from assay-based typing. The research as a whole found: The quantity of clinical and demographic metadata differed by source and by participant and was supplied without curation.

TCRbeta CDR3 regions were amplified from genomic DNA using the immunoSEQ Assay, a bias-controlled multiplex PCR. In the authors' own workflow: The number of nucleated cells in each sample was estimated by amplification of reference gene primers within the assay. To quantify the absolute abundance of each unique TCRbeta CDR3 rearrangement, sequence reads were collapsed and filtered. For each sample, productive Simpson clonality was calculated by taking the square root of Simpson's diversity index across productive rearrangements. Sourced from immuneACCESS, this table was stored by TCRdb with only in-frame sequences that have V and J called. A share of the clones is absent; for the studies checked, an unresolved V gene accounts for under half, and the remainder has no known explanation. The V and J calls and clone size were taken over from that table, and D and trimming were inferred from the DNA. This sample holds about 220,000 clones; roughly 84% were observed only once. Approximately 10% of the sample goes to the ten largest clones.

The chain couples TRBV19 to TRBJ2-3, with TRBD2 as a weak D call on 5 bases. The clonotype comes from a man between 45 and 60 years old with active or convalescent COVID-19. The sequencing sample was made of peripheral blood. The CDR3 has the sequence CASSSGYTDTQYF. In nucleotides, the sequence is TGTGCCAGTTCGAGCGGCTACACAGATACGCAGTATTTT.